This TCR beta chain was sequenced in a study of CD8 T cells in Susac syndrome. Findings of the study overall: An acknowledgment was made by the study that its TCR sequencing and HLA analysis involved relatively few individuals.

As concerns this clonotype: The antigen remains unidentified.

Random hexamers primed reverse transcription of about 0.5 to 1 ug RNA. With immunoSEQ multiplex PCR, TCR beta CDR3 was amplified across 54 Vbeta and 13 Jbeta. In TCRdb, the immunoSEQ multiplex PCR reads were re-called with MiXCR into one record per CDR3 protein. The table has more than 65,000 distinct CDR3 sequences, 85% to 95% seen once; the top ten hold under 0.6%. The CDR3 consists of 13 residues. Germline assignment: CDR1 MNHNS and CDR2 SASEGT. Deletions cut 6 bases from V and 3 bases from J, with 12 bases between. The study sequenced TCR beta in blood CD8+ and CD4+ T cells. Negative isolation yielded the CD8+ and CD4+ T cells, while FACS enriched the TEMRA cells.

This chain connects TRBV6-1 to TRBJ2-7; TRBD1 is a possible D gene (7 bases). The clonotype comes from a human donor with multiple sclerosis. Sequenced sample: CD8+ T cells from PBMCs. CDR3 residues: CASRNRGLYEQYF. The CDR3 DNA is TGTGCCAGCAGGAACAGGGGACTCTACGAGCAGTACTTC.